This TCR beta chain is from a study of metastatic and nonmetastatic thyroid tumors. Broader study findings: Within blood and tumor, benign nodules reportedly had significantly lower TCR beta diversity than malignant thyroid tumors did.

Germline CDR1 reads MNHEY; CDR2 reads SVGAGI. The CDR3 consists of 16 residues. The ends lost 6 bases at V and 0 bases at J; junction bases unmatched: 8. TCRdb re-called clones via MiXCR from the PCR reads. This table holds about 20,000 clones, roughly 10% found once. All patients reached thyroid surgery having received no treatment beforehand. A few counts support this clone. Antigen: not known. The sequenced material came from blood. This clonotype was obtained from a female donor with papillary thyroid cancer or a benign thyroid nodule (not recorded which). Some clones in this sample may be carry-over from other donors' samples. The chain is built from TRBV6-5 and TRBJ1-5; TRBD1 matches 7 bases. The CDR3 region has the DNA TGTGCCAGCAGCTATAGACAGGGTTATAGCAATCAGCCCCAGCATTTT. This gives the protein CASSYRQGYSNQPQHF.